Below, 3 T cell receptor beta chains from the same sample are listed, as sequenced in a study of B cell selection in AIRE deficiency. The regulatory T cell sort gate was CD4+CD25hiCD127low/negative. The assay was immunoSEQ multiplex PCR, and TCRdb's table has in-frame clones only and misses some. The data show 20,000 to 30,000 clones, over 80% seen once. The sequenced sample consisted of CD4+CD25+ Tregs sorted from PBMCs. The receptors shown here come from a human donor in good health.

The table lists this clone with a count of one. CDR3 nucleotide sequence: TGTGCCAGTAGTCCCCAGGTGATCAACACTGAAGCTTTCTTT. It yields the protein CASSPQVINTEAFF. J is TRBJ1-1 and V is TRBV19; D unclear. Per germline, CDR1 LNHDA and CDR2 SQIVND (reference sequence). Trimming took off 5 bases at V and 2 bases at J, with 12 bases between the two ends. This CDR3 has 14 residues.

This clone was found once. The V gene is TRBV2, the J gene TRBJ2-7; 7 nucleotides align to TRBD1. Germline V gene lookup returns CDR1 SNHLY and CDR2 FYNNEI. The CDR3 totals 17 residues. Germline trimming cut 2 bases from V and 1 base from J; bases unmatched to any gene: 11. The CDR3 sequence is CASSETETGFSSYEQYF. The CDR3 DNA reads TGTGCCAGCAGTGAAACTGAGACAGGGTTTTCTTCCTACGAGCAGTACTTC.

The chain links TRBV7-3 to TRBJ2-5, with TRBD1 matching over 8 bases. CDR1 is SGHTA and CDR2 is FQGTGA in the germline V gene. This CDR3 is built from 16 residues. V lost 2 bases, J lost 5 bases, and 10 bases stayed unmatched. This CDR3 reads CASSLGDRRVGETQYF. The DNA of the CDR3 is TGTGCCAGCAGCTTAGGGGACAGGAGGGTTGGTGAGACCCAGTACTTC.